These T cell receptor beta chains were read from a single sample in a study of cytomegalovirus exposure and HLA in healthy donors. Sequencing used immunoSEQ multiplex PCR; TCRdb keeps in-frame clones, though not all of them. The sample lists 100,000 to 150,000 clones, 70% to 75% occurring once. Sequenced: PBMCs. These receptors were taken from a male donor in good health and CMV-seronegative. CDR3s include the opening cysteine and the closing phenylalanine or tryptophan. The order of the fields is J gene, D gene, V gene, clone size, CDR3 DNA, CDR3 protein. The D gene is left open where the match is weak. Size is stated for part of the rows, as once, few or many counts, or as a class when the clone is expanded.

J gene: TRBJ2-1; D gene: .; V gene: TRBV28; clone size: .; CDR3 DNA: TGTGCCAGCAGTTCCCTGGGGGGGGGCACCTCCTACAATGAGCAGTTCTTC; CDR3 protein: CASSSLGGGTSYNEQFF
J gene: TRBJ1-1; D gene: TRBD1; V gene: TRBV19; clone size: .; CDR3 DNA: TGTGCCAGTAGTGACAGGGCAATGAACACTGAAGCTTTCTTT; CDR3 protein: CASSDRAMNTEAFF
J gene: TRBJ2-7; D gene: TRBD2; V gene: TRBV5-4; clone size: .; CDR3 DNA: TGTGCCAGCAGCTCCCGGGGGGAATCCTACGAGCAGTACTTC; CDR3 protein: CASSSRGESYEQYF
J gene: TRBJ2-7; D gene: .; V gene: TRBV7-9; clone size: .; CDR3 DNA: TGTGCCAGCAGCTTAGGGCAGGGAAAAGGCTACGAGCAGTACTTC; CDR3 protein: CASSLGQGKGYEQYF
J gene: TRBJ2-5; D gene: .; V gene: TRBV2; clone size: .; CDR3 DNA: TGTGCCAGCAGTGAATCAGGGAAAGAGACCCAGTACTTC; CDR3 protein: CASSESGKETQYF
J gene: TRBJ2-1; D gene: .; V gene: TRBV4-2; clone size: few; CDR3 DNA: TGTGCCAGCAGCCAAGAGGTCCAGCGGAACTACAATGAGCAGTTCTTC; CDR3 protein: CASSQEVQRNYNEQFF
J gene: TRBJ1-3; D gene: .; V gene: TRBV2; clone size: .; CDR3 DNA: TGTGCCAGCGGCTGGAGAGGGTCCTCCTTCTCTGGAAACACCATATATTTT; CDR3 protein: CASGWRGSSFSGNTIYF
J gene: TRBJ2-1; D gene: .; V gene: TRBV7-9; clone size: .; CDR3 DNA: TGTGCCAGCAGCTTCACTAGCTCGGGAGCGAAAGTTGGGCAGTTCTTC; CDR3 protein: CASSFTSSGAKVGQFF
J gene: TRBJ2-5; D gene: .; V gene: TRBV30; clone size: few; CDR3 DNA: TGTGCCTGGAGTGAGGGGGTTCGATTAACGGAGACCCAGTACTTC; CDR3 protein: CAWSEGVRLTETQYF
J gene: TRBJ2-3; D gene: TRBD1; V gene: TRBV19; clone size: .; CDR3 DNA: TGTGCCAGTAAGGCTAGTACAGGGGCCGCGCCCACAGATACGCAGTATTTT; CDR3 protein: CASKASTGAAPTDTQYF
J gene: TRBJ2-5; D gene: .; V gene: TRBV19; clone size: .; CDR3 DNA: TGTGCCAGTAGTATTGGTCAGGCTTCACAAGAGACCCAGTACTTC; CDR3 protein: CASSIGQASQETQYF
J gene: TRBJ1-1; D gene: .; V gene: TRBV19; clone size: .; CDR3 DNA: TGTGCCAGTCAGGTCGGGACACTCAACACTGAAGCTTTCTTT; CDR3 protein: CASQVGTLNTEAFF
J gene: TRBJ2-7; D gene: .; V gene: TRBV2; clone size: .; CDR3 DNA: TGTGCCAGCAACGGTATGTCCTACGAGCAGTACTTC; CDR3 protein: CASNGMSYEQYF
J gene: TRBJ1-1; D gene: .; V gene: TRBV6-1; clone size: few; CDR3 DNA: TGTGCCAGCAGCCGGGGAGTGGCTGAAGCTTTCTTT; CDR3 protein: CASSRGVAEAFF
J gene: TRBJ2-7; D gene: TRBD2; V gene: TRBV6-1; clone size: once; CDR3 DNA: TGTGCCAGCACCCAAGGAGCGGGAAGCTCCTACGAGCAGTACTTC; CDR3 protein: CASTQGAGSSYEQYF
J gene: TRBJ1-2; D gene: .; V gene: TRBV28; clone size: few; CDR3 DNA: TGTGCCAGCAGCTCGACAGGTCTTAACTATGGCTACACCTTC; CDR3 protein: CASSSTGLNYGYTF
J gene: TRBJ2-3; D gene: .; V gene: TRBV27; clone size: .; CDR3 DNA: TGTGCCAGCAGTTTAAGGTGGGCGGGGATCACAGATACGCAGTATTTT; CDR3 protein: CASSLRWAGITDTQYF
J gene: TRBJ2-5; D gene: TRBD2; V gene: TRBV6-5; clone size: .; CDR3 DNA: TGTGCCAGCCGGGGACTAGCGGAAGAGACCCAGTACTTC; CDR3 protein: CASRGLAEETQYF
J gene: TRBJ2-5; D gene: .; V gene: TRBV28; clone size: .; CDR3 DNA: TGTGCCAGCAGTTGGGACCAGACTAGGGGTCGGGAGACCCAGTACTTC; CDR3 protein: CASSWDQTRGRETQYF
J gene: TRBJ2-3; D gene: TRBD2; V gene: TRBV7-9; clone size: once; CDR3 DNA: TGTTCCAGCAGCCCCCCAGGGACTAGCAAAGGAGATACGCAGTATTTT; CDR3 protein: CSSSPPGTSKGDTQYF
J gene: TRBJ2-6; D gene: .; V gene: TRBV5-1; clone size: .; CDR3 DNA: TGCGCCACTAAACACGGGTTCGGTACCTCTGGGGCCAACGTCCTGACTTTC; CDR3 protein: CATKHGFGTSGANVLTF
J gene: TRBJ1-3; D gene: TRBD1; V gene: TRBV5-6; clone size: few; CDR3 DNA: TGTGCCAGCAGCTCCCCGACAGGGGCTGGAAACACCATATATTTT; CDR3 protein: CASSSPTGAGNTIYF
J gene: TRBJ1-2; D gene: .; V gene: TRBV11-2; clone size: .; CDR3 DNA: TGTGCCAGCAGCTTAGGAGTTCACTATGGCTACACCTTC; CDR3 protein: CASSLGVHYGYTF
J gene: TRBJ2-7; D gene: TRBD1; V gene: TRBV28; clone size: .; CDR3 DNA: TGTGCCAGCAGCGGACAGGGTTTCTACGAGCAGTACTTC; CDR3 protein: CASSGQGFYEQYF
J gene: TRBJ2-2; D gene: TRBD1; V gene: TRBV9; clone size: once; CDR3 DNA: TGTGCCAGCAGCTACTCCGGGACAGGGGTTTCCGGGGAGCTGTTTTTT; CDR3 protein: CASSYSGTGVSGELFF
J gene: TRBJ2-7; D gene: TRBD2; V gene: TRBV30; clone size: once; CDR3 DNA: TGTGCCTGTCGGCGGGGGAGTTCCTACGAGCAGTACTTC; CDR3 protein: CACRRGSSYEQYF
J gene: TRBJ2-1; D gene: TRBD2; V gene: TRBV14; clone size: .; CDR3 DNA: TGTGCCAGCAGCCAAGTGCAGCGGGAGCTTGGGAATGAGCAGTTCTTC; CDR3 protein: CASSQVQRELGNEQFF
J gene: TRBJ1-5; D gene: TRBD1; V gene: TRBV18; clone size: .; CDR3 DNA: TGTGCCAGCTCGCAGAGGACAGGGTCGATTCAGCCCCAGCATTTT; CDR3 protein: CASSQRTGSIQPQHF
J gene: TRBJ2-7; D gene: .; V gene: TRBV7-9; clone size: .; CDR3 DNA: TGTGCCAGCAGCTTAGCGCGGGGAGACCCCCACTCCTACGAGCAGTACTTC; CDR3 protein: CASSLARGDPHSYEQYF
J gene: TRBJ2-7; D gene: .; V gene: TRBV6-5; clone size: .; CDR3 DNA: TGTGCCAGCAGTAAACAGGGACACCCCTACGAGCAGTACTTC; CDR3 protein: CASSKQGHPYEQYF
J gene: TRBJ1-2; D gene: .; V gene: TRBV18; clone size: .; CDR3 DNA: TGTGCCAGCTCATCGAATGGGGCCTATGGCTACACCTTC; CDR3 protein: CASSSNGAYGYTF
J gene: TRBJ2-5; D gene: .; V gene: TRBV5-1; clone size: .; CDR3 DNA: TGCGCCAGCAGCTTGCTTGGCGGGTCGCCTAACCAAGAGACCCAGTACTTC; CDR3 protein: CASSLLGGSPNQETQYF
J gene: TRBJ1-2; D gene: TRBD1; V gene: TRBV7-9; clone size: .; CDR3 DNA: TGTGCCAGCAGCTCTTGGACAGGGGCCAACTATGGCTACACCTTC; CDR3 protein: CASSSWTGANYGYTF
J gene: TRBJ2-2; D gene: .; V gene: TRBV6-1; clone size: .; CDR3 DNA: TGTGCCAGTAGGAGGGAGAGCGGGGAGCTGTTTTTT; CDR3 protein: CASRRESGELFF
J gene: TRBJ2-1; D gene: .; V gene: TRBV6-1; clone size: few; CDR3 DNA: TGTGCCAGCAGTGAACCCAGCAATGAGCAGTTCTTC; CDR3 protein: CASSEPSNEQFF
J gene: TRBJ2-7; D gene: TRBD1; V gene: TRBV30; clone size: .; CDR3 DNA: TGTGCCTGGAGTGTGACAGGGGGACACGAGCAGTACTTC; CDR3 protein: CAWSVTGGHEQYF
J gene: TRBJ1-1; D gene: TRBD1; V gene: TRBV28; clone size: .; CDR3 DNA: TGTGCCAGCAGTGAGGACAGGCCGAACACTGAAGCTTTCTTT; CDR3 protein: CASSEDRPNTEAFF
J gene: TRBJ2-5; D gene: TRBD1; V gene: TRBV19; clone size: .; CDR3 DNA: TGTGCCAGTAGTATTCGGGACAGGGGTGGGAAGGAGACCCAGTACTTC; CDR3 protein: CASSIRDRGGKETQYF
J gene: TRBJ1-2; D gene: .; V gene: TRBV6-5; clone size: .; CDR3 DNA: TGTGCCAGCAGCAGAGGTGACTATGGCTACACCTTC; CDR3 protein: CASSRGDYGYTF
J gene: TRBJ2-5; D gene: TRBD2; V gene: TRBV7-9; clone size: .; CDR3 DNA: TGTTCCAGCAGCTTACACGAGCGGGGGGGGGAGACCCAGTACTTC; CDR3 protein: CSSSLHERGGETQYF
J gene: TRBJ2-1; D gene: TRBD1; V gene: TRBV5-8; clone size: .; CDR3 DNA: TGTGCCAGCAGCTTGGGGGGACAGGGTTCCTACAATGAGCAGTTCTTC; CDR3 protein: CASSLGGQGSYNEQFF